The 8 T cell receptor beta chains presented below share a single source sample, sequenced in a study of cytomegalovirus exposure and HLA in healthy donors. The PCR employed 60 Vbeta primers together with 13 Jbeta primers. Measured with immunoSEQ multiplex PCR; TCRdb has only the in-frame clones, and not every one. Of about 180,000 clones in the sample, over 75% were seen once. The sequencing sample was made of PBMCs. The receptors here all came from a man aged 35 to 55 in good health and CMV-seropositive.

The rearrangement links TRBV2 to TRBJ2-7, with D uncertain. Germline CDR1 and CDR2: SNHLY and FYNNEI. This CDR3 is built from 12 residues. Trimming removed 8 bases from V and 7 bases from J, with 15 bases in between. Written as DNA, the CDR3 is TGTGCCAGCGATAGGAGAGTTGGGGAGCAGTACTTC. Translation gives CASDRRVGEQYF.

This clone came up once. The chain carries TRBV19 and TRBJ2-7, with D tentatively TRBD2 (7 bases). Germline CDR1 is LNHDA and CDR2 is SQIVND (reference sequence). The CDR3 runs 17 residues. Trimming took 5 bases from V and 4 from J, leaving 24 bases between them. The CDR3 reads CASSSMSGGGSWYEQYF. CDR3 DNA sequence: TGTGCCAGTAGTTCCATGTCGGGGGGCGGGAGCTGGTACGAGCAGTACTTC. Variable domain in full (rest from reference TRBV19 and TRBJ2-7): DGGITQSPKYLFRKEGQNVTLSCEQNLNHDAMYWYRQDPGQGLRLIYYSQIVNDFQKGDIAEGYSVSREKKESFPLTVTSAQKNPTAFYLCASSSMSGGGSWYEQYFGPGTRLTVT.

This chain links TRBV4-1 with TRBJ2-5; no definite D call. V lost 4 bases, J lost 2 bases, and 11 bases lay in between. The CDR3 totals 14 residues. Germline CDR1 MGHRA, CDR2 YSYEKL. CDR3 in amino acids: CASSPRLNQETQYF. Here the CDR3 DNA reads TGCGCCAGCAGCCCTAGACTCAATCAAGAGACCCAGTACTTC.

The genes are TRBV14 and TRBJ2-7; D gene ambiguous. With 10 bases removed from V and 6 bases from J, the gap between germline ends came to 19 bases. The CDR3 is made up of 13 amino acids. Germline V gene data show CDR1 as SGHDN and CDR2 as FVKESK. In DNA form, the CDR3 reads TGTGCCACCTCCCTGCGCGCTCACGCCGAGCAGTACTTC. Residues: CATSLRAHAEQYF.

The J gene is TRBJ2-5, the V gene TRBV14, with TRBD2 matching 7 bases. Trimming removed 3 bases from V and 3 bases from J; junction bases left unmatched: 7. Germline assignment: CDR1 SGHDN and CDR2 FVKESK. This CDR3 is 15 amino acids long. CDR3 coding DNA: TGTGCCAGCAGCCAGTCGCTAGCGGCAAAAGAGACCCAGTACTTC. It yields the protein CASSQSLAAKETQYF.

This clone was recorded a few times. This rearrangement joins TRBV5-6 to TRBJ2-3; tentative D call: TRBD2 (5 bases). This CDR3 spans 14 amino acids. CDR1 and CDR2 from the germline V gene are SGHDT and YYEEEE. With 2 bases removed from V and 1 base from J, the gap between germline ends came to 8 bases. The CDR3 loop reads CASSLLVRTDTQYF. In DNA, the CDR3 is TGTGCCAGCAGCTTACTAGTCCGCACAGATACGCAGTATTTT.

The genes are TRBV6-1 and TRBJ2-1; 11 bases fit TRBD2. V shed 8 bases and J 6 bases; nucleotides not matched to a gene: 6. The germline V gene has CDR1 MNHNS and CDR2 SASEGT. CDR3 length: 14 residues. CDR3 in DNA: TGTGCCAGCTTAGCGGGAGGGGCGCCCAATGAGCAGTTCTTC. Protein: CASLAGGAPNEQFF.

The chain couples TRBV6-5 to TRBJ2-3; D is ambiguous. V gave up 0 bases and J gave up 0 bases, with 7 bases separating them. Germline V gives CDR1 MNHEY, CDR2 SVGAGI. This CDR3 spans 15 amino acids. Written as DNA, the CDR3 is TGTGCCAGCAGTTACTCGCGGCCTAGCACAGATACGCAGTATTTT. This sequence encodes CASSYSRPSTDTQYF.